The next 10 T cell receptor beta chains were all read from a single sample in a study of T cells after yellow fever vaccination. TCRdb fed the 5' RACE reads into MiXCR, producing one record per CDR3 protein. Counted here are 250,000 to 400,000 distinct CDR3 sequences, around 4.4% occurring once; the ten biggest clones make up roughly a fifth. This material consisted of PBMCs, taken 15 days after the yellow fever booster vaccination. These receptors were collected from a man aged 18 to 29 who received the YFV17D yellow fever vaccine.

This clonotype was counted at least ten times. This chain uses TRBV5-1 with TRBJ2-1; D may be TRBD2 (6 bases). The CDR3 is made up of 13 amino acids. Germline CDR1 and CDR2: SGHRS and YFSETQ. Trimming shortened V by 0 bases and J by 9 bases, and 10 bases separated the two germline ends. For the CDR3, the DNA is TGCGCCAGCAGCTTGGAGGGCGGGGCTGAGCAGTTCTTC. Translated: CASSLEGGAEQFF.

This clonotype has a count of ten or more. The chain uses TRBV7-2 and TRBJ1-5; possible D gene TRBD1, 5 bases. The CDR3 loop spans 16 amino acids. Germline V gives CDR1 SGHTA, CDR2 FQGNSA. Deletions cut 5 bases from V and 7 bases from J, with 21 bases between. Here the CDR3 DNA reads TGTGCCAGCAGCCGTGCCGGCGGGCAGGGACGGCAGCCCCAGCATTTT. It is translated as CASSRAGGQGRQPQHF.

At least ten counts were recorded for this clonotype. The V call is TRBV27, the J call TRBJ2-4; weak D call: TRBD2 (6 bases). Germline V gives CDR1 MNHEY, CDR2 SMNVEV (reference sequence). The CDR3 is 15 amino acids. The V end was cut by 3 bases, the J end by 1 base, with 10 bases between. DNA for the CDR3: TGTGCCAGCAGTTTGTTTGGGAGGGCCAAAAACATTCAGTACTTC. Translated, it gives CASSLFGRAKNIQYF.

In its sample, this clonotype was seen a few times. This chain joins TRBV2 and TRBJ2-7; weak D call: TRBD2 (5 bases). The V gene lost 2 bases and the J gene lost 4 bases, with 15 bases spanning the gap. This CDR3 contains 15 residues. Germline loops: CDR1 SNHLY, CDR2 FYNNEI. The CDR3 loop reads CASSENWAPGYEQYV. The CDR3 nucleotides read TGTGCCAGCAGTGAAAATTGGGCCCCGGGATACGAGCAGTACGTC.

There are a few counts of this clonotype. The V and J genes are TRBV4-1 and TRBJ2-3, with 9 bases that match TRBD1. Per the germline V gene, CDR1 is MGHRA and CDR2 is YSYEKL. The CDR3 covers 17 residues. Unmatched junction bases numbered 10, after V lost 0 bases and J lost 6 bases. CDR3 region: CASSQDPPDRGEDTQYF. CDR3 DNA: TGCGCCAGCAGCCAAGATCCGCCGGACAGGGGCGAGGATACGCAGTATTTT.

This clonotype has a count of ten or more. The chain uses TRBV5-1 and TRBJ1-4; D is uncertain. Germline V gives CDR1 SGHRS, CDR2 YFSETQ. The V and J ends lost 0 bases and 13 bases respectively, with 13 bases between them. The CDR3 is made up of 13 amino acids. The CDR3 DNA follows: TGCGCCAGCAGCTTGGGGGGATCCGAGGTACTGTTTTTT. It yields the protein CASSLGGSEVLFF.

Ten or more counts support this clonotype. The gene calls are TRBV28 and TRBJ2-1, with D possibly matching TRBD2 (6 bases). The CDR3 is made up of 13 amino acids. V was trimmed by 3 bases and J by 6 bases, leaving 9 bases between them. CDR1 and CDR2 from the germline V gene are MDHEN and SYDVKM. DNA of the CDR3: TGTGCCAGCAGTTTCTGGGGGGTCAATGAGCAGTTCTTC. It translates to CASSFWGVNEQFF. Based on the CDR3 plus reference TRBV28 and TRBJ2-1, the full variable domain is DVKVTQSSRYLVKRTGEKVFLECVQDMDHENMFWYRQDPGLGLRLIYFSYDVKMKEKGDIPEGYSVSREKKERFSLILESASTNQTSMYLCASSFWGVNEQFFGPGTRLTVL.

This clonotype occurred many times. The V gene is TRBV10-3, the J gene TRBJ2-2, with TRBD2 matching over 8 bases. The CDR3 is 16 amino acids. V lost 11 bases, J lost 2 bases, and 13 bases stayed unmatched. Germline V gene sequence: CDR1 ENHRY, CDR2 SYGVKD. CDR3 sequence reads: CAVERAAGGNTGELFF. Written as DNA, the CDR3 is TGTGCCGTCGAACGAGCGGCGGGGGGCAACACCGGGGAGCTGTTTTTT.

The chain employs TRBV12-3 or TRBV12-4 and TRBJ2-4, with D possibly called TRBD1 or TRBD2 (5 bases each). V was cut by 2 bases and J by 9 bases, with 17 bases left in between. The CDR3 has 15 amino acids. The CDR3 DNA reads TGTGCCAGCAGTTTACCCCAAGAAAATGGGGGCATTCAGTACTTC. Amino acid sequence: CASSLPQENGGIQYF.

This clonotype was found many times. The CDR3 loop is CASSSPESGGRGNEQFF. For the CDR3, the DNA is TGTGCCAGCAGTTCCCCTGAGAGCGGGGGCAGGGGCAATGAGCAGTTCTTC. This sequence joins TRBV6-6 and TRBJ2-1; 8 bases are a match to TRBD2. CDR1 is MNHNY, CDR2 SVGAGI, per germline (reference sequence). The CDR3 contains 17 residues. V was pared by 4 bases and J by 6 bases, with 14 bases of the junction left unmatched.